The sample holds many counts of the clone carrying this T cell receptor (beta chain). Its specificity is not known. This entry comes from a study of T cells after yellow fever vaccination. The study's findings and limits: Bulk-population clonotypes that are abundant could appear as contaminants in FACS-sorted repertoires. The secondary response showed a weaker magnitude and a faster peak, day 5 versus 15. Primary-vaccination clones mostly resurfaced post-booster (under 98% CD4, roughly 90% CD8).

UMIs were added to TCR cDNA along with a universal primer site when it was made by 5'RACE template switching. In TCRdb, the 5' RACE reads were re-called with MiXCR into one record per CDR3 protein. Among about 140,000 distinct CDR3 sequences listed, roughly 8% were seen once. The CDR3 is 14 residues long. J gave up 9 bases and V 5 bases, and 7 bases lay outside the gene matches. Germline CDR1 MNHEY, CDR2 SMNVEV (reference sequence). The sequencing used CD4+ T cells sorted from PBMCs, collected 5 days after the yellow fever booster vaccination. The sequence was collected from a man aged 30 to 45 who received the YFV17D yellow fever vaccine. The J gene is TRBJ2-4, the V gene TRBV27; 10 nucleotides line up with TRBD1. CDR3 DNA: TGTGCCAGCAGTCCCGGGACAGGGGCCAGCATTCAGTACTTC. Protein sequence: CASSPGTGASIQYF.